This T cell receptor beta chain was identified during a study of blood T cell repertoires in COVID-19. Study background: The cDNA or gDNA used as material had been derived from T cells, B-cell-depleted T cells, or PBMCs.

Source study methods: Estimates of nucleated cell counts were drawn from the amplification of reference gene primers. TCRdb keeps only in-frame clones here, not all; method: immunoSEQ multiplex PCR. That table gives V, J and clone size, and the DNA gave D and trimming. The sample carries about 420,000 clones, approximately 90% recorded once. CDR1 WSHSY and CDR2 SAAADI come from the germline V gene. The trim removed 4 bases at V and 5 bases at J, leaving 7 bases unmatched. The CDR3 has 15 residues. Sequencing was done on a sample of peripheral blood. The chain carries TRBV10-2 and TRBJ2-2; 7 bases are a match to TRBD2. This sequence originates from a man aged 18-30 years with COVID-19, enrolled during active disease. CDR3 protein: CASSGLAAKTGELFF. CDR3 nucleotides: TGCGCCAGCAGTGGCCTAGCGGCCAAAACCGGGGAGCTGTTTTTT.